This T cell receptor (beta chain) stems from a study of T cells after posttransplantation cyclophosphamide. Trimming took 7 bases from V and 0 from J; bases not matched to a gene: 6. The CDR3 consists of 15 residues. Germline V gene data show CDR1 as MNHEY and CDR2 as SMNVEV (reference sequence). General study points: TRB overlap between skin or GI tissue T cells and blood was limited. Recipient CMV seropositivity and CMV reactivation strongly tracked TRB clonality. Later post-transplant blood repertoires were often dominated by donor CD8+ memory clones.

Comment on this clone: What it recognizes is unknown.

This table comes from immunoSEQ multiplex PCR, and its TCRdb copy is limited to in-frame clones, with some not included. The table lists around 1,600 clones, about 86% of them singletons. This TCR came from a woman aged 45 to 65 in good health and a related stem cell transplant donor. The sequenced sample was CD8+ T cells sorted from bone marrow. V gene TRBV27 combines with J gene TRBJ2-3; 8 bases agree with TRBD2. CDR3 loop: CASTPGGPSTDTQYF. Written as DNA, the CDR3 is TGTGCCAGCACGCCGGGAGGGCCAAGCACAGATACGCAGTATTTT.